These 8 T cell receptor beta chains were all obtained from the same sample, sequenced in a study of CD8+CD57+ T cells in acquired aplastic anemia. Profiles of TCR beta VDJ and CDR3 were generated from a genomic DNA template. MiXCR, run by TCRdb on the reads, gives a single entry per CDR3 protein. The table lists 250,000 to 300,000 distinct CDR3 sequences, 45% to 65% of them singletons, with 1% to 1.5% in the top ten. Patients chosen for sequencing had shown CD8+CD57+ cell expansion by flow cytometry. The sample taken for sequencing was sorted CD4+, CD8+, or CD8+CD57+ T cells (not recorded which) from PBMCs. These receptors were collected from a human donor with aplastic anemia.

This clonotype was counted only a few times. The chain uses TRBV18 and TRBJ1-1; no firm D call. The CDR3 has 15 amino acids. Trimming pared 0 bases from V and 0 bases from J, leaving 8 bases between. Germline CDR1 and CDR2: KGHSH and LQKENI. The chain's CDR3 is CASSPPNGMNTEAFF. CDR3 DNA sequence: TGTGCCAGCTCACCACCGAACGGGATGAACACTGAAGCTTTCTTT.

This chain joins TRBV7-9 and TRBJ1-3; no firm D call. V lost 1 base and J 4 bases, leaving 5 bases between the germline ends. The CDR3 extends over 13 amino acids. Germline V CDR1 and CDR2: SEHNR, FQNEAQ (reference sequence). CDR3: CASSLVAGNTIYF. In nucleotides, the CDR3 is TGTGCCAGCAGCTTAGTGGCCGGAAACACCATATATTTT.

With respect to this clonotype: Mismatch with germline at one junction end may stem from a read error. The chain recombines TRBV5-5 with TRBJ2-1; 10 bases are a match to TRBD2. The germline V gene has CDR1 SGHKS and CDR2 YYEKEE (reference sequence). There are 15 residues in the CDR3. The CDR3 region is CASHPAGGGHNEQFF. In DNA, the CDR3 is TGCGCCAGCCACCCAGCGGGAGGGGGGCACAATGAGCAGTTCTTC.

The rearrangement uses TRBV6-5 and TRBJ2-1, with D possibly being TRBD2 (6 bases). The V gene lost 5 bases and the J gene lost 6 bases, with 14 bases spanning the gap. CDR3 length: 14 residues. The germline gives CDR1 MNHEY, CDR2 SVGAGI. As DNA, the CDR3 is TGTGCCAGCAGTGGAGGCGCGGGACCCAATGAGCAGTTCTTC. As protein: CASSGGAGPNEQFF.

A note on this clonotype: The junction departs from the called germline gene at one end, perhaps through a read error. The chain has TRBV7-9 and TRBJ2-1, with 12 bases that match TRBD2. Germline V CDR1 and CDR2: SEHNR, FQNEAQ (reference sequence). This CDR3 is 15 amino acids long. Here the CDR3 DNA reads TGTGCCAGCAGCTCCCCTAGCGGGGGGGTCAATGAGCAGCCCTTC. Encoded protein: CASSSPSGGVNEQPF.

Note on this clonotype: A junction boundary mismatches the germline segment, possibly from a read error. This chain uses TRBV2 with TRBJ2-5; 7 bases agree with TRBD1. The CDR3 consists of 15 residues. CDR1 is SNHLY, CDR2 FYNNEI, per germline. The CDR3 nucleotides are TGTGCCAGCAGTAGCCTAGGACAGGAAGGGGAGACCCAGCACTTC. As protein: CASSSLGQEGETQHF.

The rearrangement uses TRBV2 and TRBJ2-7; no firm D call. The germline V gene encodes CDR1 SNHLY and CDR2 FYNNEI. CDR3 length equals 18 residues. V lost 0 bases to trimming and J lost 1 base, with 19 bases between them. The DNA of the CDR3 is TGTGCCAGCAGTGAAGCGAGCTGGACCGACGTGGGGTCCTACGAGCAGTACTTC. Translation gives CASSEASWTDVGSYEQYF.

This clonotype was detected only a few times. The chain is built from TRBV18 and TRBJ2-2; no firm D call. CDR1 is KGHSH and CDR2 is LQKENI in the germline V gene. CDR3 length equals 12 residues. Trimming removed 3 bases at V and 6 bases at J, with 5 bases between. CDR3 sequence (DNA): TGTGCCAGCTCACCCCCATCCGGGGAGCTGTTTTTT. It encodes CASSPPSGELFF.